This T cell receptor (beta chain) was profiled in a study of T-cell memory formation after mild COVID-19. Study-level results: Certain responding clones were present in pre-infection memory, suggesting participation of cross-reactive memory. Unconfirmed was the SARS-CoV-2 specificity of second-wave clones that peaked on day 37.

The CDR3 contains 14 residues. Trimming cost V 10 bases and J 6 bases, with 22 bases left between them. On this clonotype: Its antigen is unidentified.

TCRdb reprocessed the 5' RACE reads via MiXCR and lists one record per CDR3 protein. The sample contains more than 250,000 distinct CDR3 sequences, 16% of which appear only once. This clonotype originated in a man aged 18 to 29 who had mild COVID-19 (a few samples of this study predate the infection). Cell type and time point are not known. The V call is TRBV6-7, the J call TRBJ2-7; D tentatively reads TRBD1 or TRBD2 (6 bases each). TRBV6-7 is marked as an open reading frame, function uncertain. The sample taken for sequencing was PBMCs or a T cell subset sorted from them (not recorded which). CDR3 sequence: CATHPDWGAVEQYV. The DNA of the CDR3 is TGTGCCACTCACCCGGATTGGGGGGCCGTCGAGCAGTACGTC.